The 8 T cell receptor beta chains listed next were all sequenced from one sample in a study of blood T cell repertoires in COVID-19. This table comes from immunoSEQ multiplex PCR, and its TCRdb copy is limited to in-frame clones, with some not included. The sample consists of some 380,000 clones, roughly 77% of them appearing once. Sequenced sample: peripheral blood. The source is a human donor with acute or convalescent COVID-19. The donor label of this sample is uncertain.

This CDR3 is CASSFGSDEQFF. In DNA form, the CDR3 reads TGTGCCAGCAGTTTTGGGAGTGATGAGCAGTTCTTC. This chain links TRBV27 with TRBJ2-1; TRBD2 is a possible D gene (5 bases). Per germline, CDR1 MNHEY and CDR2 SMNVEV (reference sequence). The CDR3 length is 12 residues. V lost 3 bases and J 8 bases, leaving 8 bases between the germline ends.

V is TRBV30 and J is TRBJ1-2; a weak D match, TRBD1 (6 bases). There are 14 residues in the CDR3. Trimming took 3 bases from V and 3 from J, leaving 14 bases between them. Germline V lookup: CDR1 GTSNPN, CDR2 SVGIG (reference sequence). The CDR3 DNA sequence: TGTGCCTGGAGAACAGGGTGGAAAGACTATGGCTACACCTTC. This codes for CAWRTGWKDYGYTF.

The chain combines TRBV18 with TRBJ1-3; 10 bases fit TRBD1. The germline gives CDR1 KGHSH, CDR2 LQKENI. J was trimmed by 8 bases and V by 2 bases; bases with no gene match: 15. The CDR3 is 18 residues long. The CDR3 DNA is TGTGCCAGCTCACCAGTCGCCGGGACAGGGGCCTCGGGCGACACCATATATTTT. Translated, it gives CASSPVAGTGASGDTIYF.

The sample holds one count of this clone. This chain links TRBV6-5 with TRBJ2-2; 10 nucleotides match TRBD2. V was clipped by 5 bases and J by 3 bases; unmatched bases: 3. The germline gives CDR1 MNHEY, CDR2 SVGAGI. The CDR3 runs 15 residues. CDR3 residues: CASSLAGAHTGELFF. The CDR3, as DNA: TGTGCCAGCAGTCTAGCGGGGGCGCACACCGGGGAGCTGTTTTTT.

The sample holds a few counts of this clone. The gene calls are TRBV19 and TRBJ1-3, with 7 nucleotides matching TRBD1. V gave up 3 bases and J gave up 5 bases; unmatched junction bases: 10. There are 16 residues in the CDR3. Per germline, CDR1 LNHDA and CDR2 SQIVND (reference sequence). CDR3 nucleotides: TGTGCCAGTAGTATTGCGGCAGGGGGGACTCGAAACACCATATATTTT. It is translated as CASSIAAGGTRNTIYF.

V usage is TRBV18 and J usage is TRBJ1-3, with D unresolved. The CDR3 totals 15 residues. Germline-derived CDR1 and CDR2 are KGHSH and LQKENI. With 2 bases removed from V and 0 bases from J, the gap between germline ends came to 8 bases. As DNA, the CDR3 is TGTGCCAGCTCACCAGCCGGAGGCTCTGGAAACACCATATATTTT. It translates to CASSPAGGSGNTIYF. The whole variable domain, remainder taken from reference TRBV18 and TRBJ1-3, is NAGVMQNPRHLVRRRGQEARLRCSPMKGHSHVYWYRQLPEEGLKFMVYLQKENIIDESGMPKERFSAEFPKEGPSILRIQQVVRGDSAAYFCASSPAGGSGNTIYFGEGSWLTVV.

This clone was seen only once. V usage is TRBV7-9 and J usage is TRBJ1-3, with D possibly being TRBD1 (6 bases). Trimming stripped 5 bases from V and 4 bases from J, with 12 bases between. CDR1 is SEHNR, CDR2 FQNEAQ, per germline (reference sequence). The CDR3 covers 14 residues. CDR3 nucleotides: TGTGCCAGCAGCCAGGGGCGCGAGGGAAACACCATATATTTT. Amino acids: CASSQGREGNTIYF.

This clone appeared a single time. The rearrangement uses TRBV5-1 and TRBJ2-7; D not certain. The CDR3 consists of 12 residues. V lost 2 bases to trimming and J lost 5 bases, with 8 bases between them. Germline CDR1 reads SGHRS; CDR2 reads YFSETQ. As DNA, the CDR3 is TGCGCCAGCAGCTTACCTGCTAACGAGCAGTACTTC. Its translation is CASSLPANEQYF.